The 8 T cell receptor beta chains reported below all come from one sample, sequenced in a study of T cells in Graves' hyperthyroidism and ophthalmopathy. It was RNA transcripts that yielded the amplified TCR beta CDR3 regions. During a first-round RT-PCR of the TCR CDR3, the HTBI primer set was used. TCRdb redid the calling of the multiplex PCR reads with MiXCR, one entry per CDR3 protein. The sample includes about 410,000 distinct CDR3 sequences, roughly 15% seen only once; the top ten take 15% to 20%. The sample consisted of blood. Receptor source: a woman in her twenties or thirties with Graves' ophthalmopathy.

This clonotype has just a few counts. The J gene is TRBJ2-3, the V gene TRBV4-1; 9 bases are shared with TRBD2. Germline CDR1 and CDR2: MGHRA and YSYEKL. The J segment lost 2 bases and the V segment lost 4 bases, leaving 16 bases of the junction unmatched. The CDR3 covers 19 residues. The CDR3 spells CASSPQARVAGVDTDTQYF. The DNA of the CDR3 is TGCGCCAGCAGCCCCCAAGCACGGGTAGCGGGGGTGGACACAGATACGCAGTATTTT.

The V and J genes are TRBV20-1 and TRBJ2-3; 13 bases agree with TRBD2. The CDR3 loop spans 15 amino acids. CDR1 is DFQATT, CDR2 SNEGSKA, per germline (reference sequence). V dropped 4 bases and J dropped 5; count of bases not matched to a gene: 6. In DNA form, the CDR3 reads TGCAGTGCTACCGGACTAGCGGGGGCGAAAGATACGCAGTATTTT. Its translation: CSATGLAGAKDTQYF.

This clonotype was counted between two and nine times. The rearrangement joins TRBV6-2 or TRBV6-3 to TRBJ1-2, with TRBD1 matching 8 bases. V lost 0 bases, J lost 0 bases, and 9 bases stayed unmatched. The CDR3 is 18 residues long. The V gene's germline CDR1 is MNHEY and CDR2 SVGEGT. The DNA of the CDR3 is TGTGCCAGCAGTTACTCGGCCGGGACAGGACTAGCTAACTATGGCTACACCTTC. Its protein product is CASSYSAGTGLANYGYTF.

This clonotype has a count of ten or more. CDR3 residues: CASRLDLRNTEAFF. In DNA form, the CDR3 reads TGTGCCAGCAGGCTGGACCTTCGGAACACTGAAGCTTTCTTT. The chain combines TRBV6-1 with TRBJ1-1; D is uncertain. This CDR3 is 14 amino acids long. Trimming took off 6 bases at V and 1 base at J, with 12 bases between the two ends. Germline V gene sequence: CDR1 MNHNS, CDR2 SASEGT.

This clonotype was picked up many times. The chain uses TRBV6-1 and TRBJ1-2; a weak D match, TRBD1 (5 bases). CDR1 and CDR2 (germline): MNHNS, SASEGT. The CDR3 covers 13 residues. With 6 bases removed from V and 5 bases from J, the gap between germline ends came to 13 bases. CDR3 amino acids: CASSPRGPYGYTF. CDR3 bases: TGTGCCAGCAGCCCGCGGGGCCCGTATGGCTACACCTTC.

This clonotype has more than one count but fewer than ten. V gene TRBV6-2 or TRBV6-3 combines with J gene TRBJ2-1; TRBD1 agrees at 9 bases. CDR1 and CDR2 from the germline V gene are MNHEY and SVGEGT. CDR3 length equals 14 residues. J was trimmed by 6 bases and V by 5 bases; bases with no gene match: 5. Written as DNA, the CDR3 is TGTGCCAGCAGTGGAGGGACAGGGAGCAATGAGCAGTTCTTC. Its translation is CASSGGTGSNEQFF.

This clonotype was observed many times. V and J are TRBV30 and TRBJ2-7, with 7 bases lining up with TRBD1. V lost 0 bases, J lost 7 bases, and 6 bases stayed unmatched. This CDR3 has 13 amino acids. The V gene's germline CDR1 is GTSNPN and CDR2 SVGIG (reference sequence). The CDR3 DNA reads TGTGCCTGGAGTGTACAGGGGTCCCTGGAGCAGTACTTC. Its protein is CAWSVQGSLEQYF.

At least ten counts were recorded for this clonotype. The DNA for the CDR3 is TGTGCCAGCAGTTTTACGACAGGGTTTGCAGATACGCAGTATTTT. Translation: CASSFTTGFADTQYF. The rearrangement links TRBV2 to TRBJ2-3; TRBD1 agrees at 7 bases. The V and J ends lost 5 bases and 4 bases, in that order; junction bases with no gene match: 9. Germline loops: CDR1 SNHLY, CDR2 FYNNEI. CDR3 length equals 15 residues.